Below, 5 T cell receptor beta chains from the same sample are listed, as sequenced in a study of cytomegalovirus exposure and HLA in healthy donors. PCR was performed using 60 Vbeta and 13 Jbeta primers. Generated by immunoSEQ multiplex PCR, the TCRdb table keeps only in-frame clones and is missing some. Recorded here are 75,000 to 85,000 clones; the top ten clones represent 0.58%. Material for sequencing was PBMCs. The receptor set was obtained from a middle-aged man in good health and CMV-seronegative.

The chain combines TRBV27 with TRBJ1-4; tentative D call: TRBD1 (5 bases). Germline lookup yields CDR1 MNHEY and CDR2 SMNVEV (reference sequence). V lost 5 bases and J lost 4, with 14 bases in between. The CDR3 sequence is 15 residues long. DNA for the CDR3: TGTGCCAGCAGTGTGAGAAGGGGTGGTAATGAAAAACTGTTTTTT. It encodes CASSVRRGGNEKLFF.

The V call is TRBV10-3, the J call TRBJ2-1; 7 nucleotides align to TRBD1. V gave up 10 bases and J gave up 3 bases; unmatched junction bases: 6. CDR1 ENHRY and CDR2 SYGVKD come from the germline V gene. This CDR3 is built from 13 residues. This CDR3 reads CATTGDIYNEQFF. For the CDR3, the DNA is TGTGCCACCACAGGGGACATCTACAATGAGCAGTTCTTC.

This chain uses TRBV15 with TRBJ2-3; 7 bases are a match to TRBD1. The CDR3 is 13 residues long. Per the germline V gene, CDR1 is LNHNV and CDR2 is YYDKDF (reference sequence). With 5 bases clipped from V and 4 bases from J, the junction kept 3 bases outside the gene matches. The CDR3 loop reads CATSGGQSDTQYF. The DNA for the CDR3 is TGTGCCACCAGCGGGGGACAGTCAGATACGCAGTATTTT.

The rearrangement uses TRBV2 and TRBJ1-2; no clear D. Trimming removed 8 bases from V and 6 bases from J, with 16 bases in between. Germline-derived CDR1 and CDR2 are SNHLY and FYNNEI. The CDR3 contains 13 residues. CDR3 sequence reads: CASGYLEGDGYTF. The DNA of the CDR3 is TGTGCCAGCGGCTATTTGGAGGGTGATGGCTACACCTTC.

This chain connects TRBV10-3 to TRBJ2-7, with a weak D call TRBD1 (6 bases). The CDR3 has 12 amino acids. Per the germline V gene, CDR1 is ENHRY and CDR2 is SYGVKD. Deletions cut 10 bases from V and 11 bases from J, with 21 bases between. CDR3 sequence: CATTGDRSSKYF. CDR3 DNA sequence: TGTGCCACTACAGGCGACAGGAGTTCGAAGTACTTC.